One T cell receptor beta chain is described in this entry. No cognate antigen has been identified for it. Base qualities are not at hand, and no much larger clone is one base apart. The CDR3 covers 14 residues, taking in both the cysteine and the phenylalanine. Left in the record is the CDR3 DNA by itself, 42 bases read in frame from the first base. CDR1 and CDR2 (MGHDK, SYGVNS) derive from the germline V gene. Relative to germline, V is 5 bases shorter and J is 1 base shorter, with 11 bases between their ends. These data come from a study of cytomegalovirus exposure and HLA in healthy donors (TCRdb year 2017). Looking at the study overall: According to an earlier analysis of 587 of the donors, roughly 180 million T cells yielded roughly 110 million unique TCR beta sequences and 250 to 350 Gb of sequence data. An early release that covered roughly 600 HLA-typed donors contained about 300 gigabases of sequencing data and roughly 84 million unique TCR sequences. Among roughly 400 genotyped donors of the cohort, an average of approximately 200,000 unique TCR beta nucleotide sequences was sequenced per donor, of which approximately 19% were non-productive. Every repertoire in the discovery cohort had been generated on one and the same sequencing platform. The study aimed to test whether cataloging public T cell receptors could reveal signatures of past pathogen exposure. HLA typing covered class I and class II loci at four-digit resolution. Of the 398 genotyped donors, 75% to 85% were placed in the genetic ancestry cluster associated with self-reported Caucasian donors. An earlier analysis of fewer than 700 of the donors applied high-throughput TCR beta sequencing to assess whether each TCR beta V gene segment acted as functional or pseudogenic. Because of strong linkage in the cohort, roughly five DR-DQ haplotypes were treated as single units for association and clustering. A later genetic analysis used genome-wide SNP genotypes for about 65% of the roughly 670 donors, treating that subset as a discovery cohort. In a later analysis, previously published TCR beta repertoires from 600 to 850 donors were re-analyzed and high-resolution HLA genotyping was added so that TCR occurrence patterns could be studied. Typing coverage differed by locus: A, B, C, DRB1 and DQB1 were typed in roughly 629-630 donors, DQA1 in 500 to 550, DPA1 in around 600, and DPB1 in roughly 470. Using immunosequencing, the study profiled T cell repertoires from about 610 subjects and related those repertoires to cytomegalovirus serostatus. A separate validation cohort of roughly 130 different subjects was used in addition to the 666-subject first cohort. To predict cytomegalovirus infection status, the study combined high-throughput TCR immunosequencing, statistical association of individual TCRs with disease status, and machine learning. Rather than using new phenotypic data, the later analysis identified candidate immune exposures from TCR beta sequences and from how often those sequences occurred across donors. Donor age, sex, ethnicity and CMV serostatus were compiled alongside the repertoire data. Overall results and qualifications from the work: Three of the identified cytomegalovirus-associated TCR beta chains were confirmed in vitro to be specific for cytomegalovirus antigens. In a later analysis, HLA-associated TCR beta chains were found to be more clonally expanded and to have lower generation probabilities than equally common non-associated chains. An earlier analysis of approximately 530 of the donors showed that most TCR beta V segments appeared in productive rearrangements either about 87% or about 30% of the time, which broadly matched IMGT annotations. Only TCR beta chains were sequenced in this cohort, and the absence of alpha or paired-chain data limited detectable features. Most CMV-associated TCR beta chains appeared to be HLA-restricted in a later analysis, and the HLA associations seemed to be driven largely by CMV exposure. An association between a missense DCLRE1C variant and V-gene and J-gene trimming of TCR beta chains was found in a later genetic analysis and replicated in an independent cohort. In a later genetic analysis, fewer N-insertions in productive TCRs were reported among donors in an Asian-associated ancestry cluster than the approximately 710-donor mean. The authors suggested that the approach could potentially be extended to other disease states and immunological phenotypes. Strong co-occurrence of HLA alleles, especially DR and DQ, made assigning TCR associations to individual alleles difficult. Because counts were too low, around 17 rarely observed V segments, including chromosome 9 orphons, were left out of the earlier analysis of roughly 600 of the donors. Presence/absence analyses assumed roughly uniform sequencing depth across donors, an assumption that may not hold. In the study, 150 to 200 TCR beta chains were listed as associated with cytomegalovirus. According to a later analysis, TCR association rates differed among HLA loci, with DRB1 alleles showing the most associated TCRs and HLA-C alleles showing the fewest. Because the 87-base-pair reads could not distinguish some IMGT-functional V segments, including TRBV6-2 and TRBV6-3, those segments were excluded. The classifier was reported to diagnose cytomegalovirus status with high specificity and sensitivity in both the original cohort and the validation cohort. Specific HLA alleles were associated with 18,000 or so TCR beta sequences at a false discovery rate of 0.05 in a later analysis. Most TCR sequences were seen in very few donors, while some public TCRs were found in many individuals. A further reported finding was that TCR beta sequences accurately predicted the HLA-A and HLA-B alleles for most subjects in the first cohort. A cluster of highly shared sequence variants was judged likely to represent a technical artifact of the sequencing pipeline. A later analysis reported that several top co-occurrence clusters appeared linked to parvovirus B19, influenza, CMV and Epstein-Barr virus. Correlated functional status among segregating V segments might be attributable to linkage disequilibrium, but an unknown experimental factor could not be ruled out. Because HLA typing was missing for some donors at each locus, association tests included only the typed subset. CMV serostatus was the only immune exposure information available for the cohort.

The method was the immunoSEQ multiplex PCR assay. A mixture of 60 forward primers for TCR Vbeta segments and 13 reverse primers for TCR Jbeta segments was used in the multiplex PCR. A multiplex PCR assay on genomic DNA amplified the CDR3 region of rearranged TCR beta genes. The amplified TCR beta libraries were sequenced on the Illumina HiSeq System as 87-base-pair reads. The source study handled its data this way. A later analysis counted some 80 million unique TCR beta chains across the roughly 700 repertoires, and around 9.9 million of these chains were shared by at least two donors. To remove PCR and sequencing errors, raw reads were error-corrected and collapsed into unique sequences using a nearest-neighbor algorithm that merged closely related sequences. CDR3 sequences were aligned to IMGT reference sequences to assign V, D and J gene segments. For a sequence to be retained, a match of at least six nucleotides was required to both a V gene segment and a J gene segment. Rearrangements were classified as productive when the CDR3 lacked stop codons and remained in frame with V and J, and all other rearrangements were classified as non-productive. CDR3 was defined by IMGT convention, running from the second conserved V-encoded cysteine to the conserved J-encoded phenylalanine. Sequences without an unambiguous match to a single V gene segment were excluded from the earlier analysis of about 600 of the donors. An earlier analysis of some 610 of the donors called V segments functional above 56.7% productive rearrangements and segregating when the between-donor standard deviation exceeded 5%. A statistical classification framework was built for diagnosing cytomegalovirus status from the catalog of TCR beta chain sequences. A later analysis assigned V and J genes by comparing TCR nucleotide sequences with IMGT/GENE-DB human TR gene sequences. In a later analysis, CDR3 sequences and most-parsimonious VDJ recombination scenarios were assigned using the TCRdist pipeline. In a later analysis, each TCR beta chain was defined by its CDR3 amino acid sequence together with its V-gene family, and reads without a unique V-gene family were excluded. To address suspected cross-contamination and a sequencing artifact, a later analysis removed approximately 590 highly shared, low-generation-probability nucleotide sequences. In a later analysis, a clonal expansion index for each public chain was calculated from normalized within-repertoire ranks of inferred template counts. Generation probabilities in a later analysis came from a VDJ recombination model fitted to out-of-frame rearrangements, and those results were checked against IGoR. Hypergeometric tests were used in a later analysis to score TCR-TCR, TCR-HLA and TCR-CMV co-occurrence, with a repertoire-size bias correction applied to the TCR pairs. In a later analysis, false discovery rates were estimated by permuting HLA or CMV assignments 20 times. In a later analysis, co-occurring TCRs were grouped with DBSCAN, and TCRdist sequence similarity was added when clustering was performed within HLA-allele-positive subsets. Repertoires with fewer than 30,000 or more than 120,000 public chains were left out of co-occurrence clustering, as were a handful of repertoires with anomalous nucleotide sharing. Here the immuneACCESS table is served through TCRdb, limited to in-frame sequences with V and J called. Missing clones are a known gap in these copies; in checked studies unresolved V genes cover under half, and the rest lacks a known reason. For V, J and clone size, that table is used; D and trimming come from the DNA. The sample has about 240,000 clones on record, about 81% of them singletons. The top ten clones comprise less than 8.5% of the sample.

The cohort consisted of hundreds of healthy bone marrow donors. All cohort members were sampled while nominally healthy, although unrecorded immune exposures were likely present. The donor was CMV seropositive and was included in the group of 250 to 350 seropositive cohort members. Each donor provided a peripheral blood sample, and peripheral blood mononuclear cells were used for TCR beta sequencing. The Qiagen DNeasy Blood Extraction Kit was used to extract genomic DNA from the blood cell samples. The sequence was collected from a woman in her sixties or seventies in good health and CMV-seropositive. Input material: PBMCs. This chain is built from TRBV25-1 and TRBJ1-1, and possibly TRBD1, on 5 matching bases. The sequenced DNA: TGTGCCAGCAGTTCGCTGACAGAGAACACTGAAGCTTTCTTT. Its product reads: CASSSLTENTEAFF.